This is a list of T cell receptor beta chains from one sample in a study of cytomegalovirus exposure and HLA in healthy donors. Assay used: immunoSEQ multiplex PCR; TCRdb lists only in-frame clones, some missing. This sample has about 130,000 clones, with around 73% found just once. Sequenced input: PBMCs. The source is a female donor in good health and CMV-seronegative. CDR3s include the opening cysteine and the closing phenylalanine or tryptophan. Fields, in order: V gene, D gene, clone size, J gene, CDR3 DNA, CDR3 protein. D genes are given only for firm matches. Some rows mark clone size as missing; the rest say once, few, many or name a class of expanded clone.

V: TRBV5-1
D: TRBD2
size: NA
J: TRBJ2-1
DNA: TGCGCCAGCAGCTTGAACAGCGGGAGGATTGAGAATGAGCAGTTCTTC
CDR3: CASSLNSGRIENEQFF

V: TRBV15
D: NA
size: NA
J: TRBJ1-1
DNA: TGTGCCACCAGCAGACGAGAGGGAAAAACTGAAGCTTTCTTT
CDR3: CATSRREGKTEAFF

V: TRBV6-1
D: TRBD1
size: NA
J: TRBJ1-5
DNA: TGTGCCAGCAGTTGGTCCAGGGGGAGAAATCAGCCCCAGCATTTT
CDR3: CASSWSRGRNQPQHF

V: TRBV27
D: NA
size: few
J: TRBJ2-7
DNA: TGTGCCAGCACCCCAGGGGGGAGAGGCGGGCAGTACTTC
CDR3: CASTPGGRGGQYF

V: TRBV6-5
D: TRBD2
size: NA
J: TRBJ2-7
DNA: TGTGCCAGCAGTTACTCCCTTAGCGGGAGGGCCCACGAGCAGTACTTC
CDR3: CASSYSLSGRAHEQYF

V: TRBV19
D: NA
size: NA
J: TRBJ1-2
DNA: TGTGCCAGTAGTTCGGGGACACTGGAGGGCTACACCTTC
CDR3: CASSSGTLEGYTF

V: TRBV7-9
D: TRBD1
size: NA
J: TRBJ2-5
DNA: TGTGCCAGCAGCAGACAGGGGCGCCAAGAGACCCAGTACTTC
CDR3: CASSRQGRQETQYF

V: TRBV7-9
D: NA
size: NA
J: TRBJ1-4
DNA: TGTGCCAGCAGCTTAGCGCTTCGGGGAGGTGAAAAACTGTTTTTT
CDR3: CASSLALRGGEKLFF

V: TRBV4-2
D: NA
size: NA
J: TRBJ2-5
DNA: TGTGCCAGCAGCCAAGATCGGACAGAAGAGACCCAGTACTTC
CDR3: CASSQDRTEETQYF

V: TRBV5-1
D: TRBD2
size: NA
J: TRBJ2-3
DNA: TGCGCCAGCAGCGTGACTAGCGGGAGCACAGATACGCAGTATTTT
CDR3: CASSVTSGSTDTQYF

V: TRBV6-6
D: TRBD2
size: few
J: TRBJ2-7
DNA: TGTGCCAGCAGTTATCGGGACTTGCGGGGGGAGCAGTACTTC
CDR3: CASSYRDLRGEQYF

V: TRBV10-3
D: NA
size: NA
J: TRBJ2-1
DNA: TGTGCCATCAGTGAGTCTGGGGGGTTCGATGAGCAGTTCTTC
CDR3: CAISESGGFDEQFF

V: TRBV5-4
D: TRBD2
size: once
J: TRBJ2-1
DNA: TGTGCCAGCAGCTTGGTACCTAGCGGGAGCTTCTCCTACAATGAGCAGTTCTTC
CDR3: CASSLVPSGSFSYNEQFF

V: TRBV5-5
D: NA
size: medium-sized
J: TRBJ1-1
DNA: TGTGCCAGCAGCTTGGGTCCTCAGATGAACACTGAAGCTTTCTTT
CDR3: CASSLGPQMNTEAFF

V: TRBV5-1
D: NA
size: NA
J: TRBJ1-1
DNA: TGCGCCAGCAGCTTTGATAGGGGCGCGAACACTGAAGCTTTCTTT
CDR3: CASSFDRGANTEAFF

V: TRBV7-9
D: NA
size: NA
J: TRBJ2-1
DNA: TGTGCCAGCAGCTTGCTCCTTGGACAGTACTCCTACAATGAGCAGTTCTTC
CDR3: CASSLLLGQYSYNEQFF

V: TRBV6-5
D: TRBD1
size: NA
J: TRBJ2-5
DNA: TGTGCCAGCAGTTCAAACAGGGGGCGCCGAGAGACCCAGTACTTC
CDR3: CASSSNRGRRETQYF

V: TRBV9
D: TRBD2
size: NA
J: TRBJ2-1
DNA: TGTGCCAGCAGCCCCCGGGGTAGCGGGACTAATGAGCAGTTCTTC
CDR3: CASSPRGSGTNEQFF

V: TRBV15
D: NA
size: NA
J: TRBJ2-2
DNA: TGTGCCACCAGCCCGCTGGGGTGGGGGGAAGCCGCCGGGGAGCTGTTTTTT
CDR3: CATSPLGWGEAAGELFF

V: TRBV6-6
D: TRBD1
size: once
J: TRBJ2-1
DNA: TGTGCCAGCAGATCGGGACAGAACGATGAGCAGTTCTTC
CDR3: CASRSGQNDEQFF

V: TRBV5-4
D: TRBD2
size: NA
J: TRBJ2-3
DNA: TGTGCCAGCAGCTGGGGGGGGGAACGGGAGGGCACAGATACGCAGTATTTT
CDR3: CASSWGGEREGTDTQYF

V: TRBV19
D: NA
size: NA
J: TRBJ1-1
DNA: TGTGCCAGTAGTATTTTTGACAGGTCCACTGAAGCTTTCTTT
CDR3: CASSIFDRSTEAFF

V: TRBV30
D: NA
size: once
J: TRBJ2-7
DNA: TGTGCCTGGACTCCTCCAGGGTTTTACGAGCAGTACTTC
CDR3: CAWTPPGFYEQYF

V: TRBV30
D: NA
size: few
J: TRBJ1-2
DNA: TGTGCCTGGAGTGTAGGCGGGTTTAGCTATGGCTACACCTTC
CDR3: CAWSVGGFSYGYTF

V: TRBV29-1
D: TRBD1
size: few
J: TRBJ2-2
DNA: TGCAGTGCAACAGGGGACACCGGGGAGCTGTTTTTT
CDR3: CSATGDTGELFF

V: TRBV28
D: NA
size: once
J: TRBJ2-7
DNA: TGTGCCCACACCGGCCCAGGAGGGTCCTACGAGCAGTACTTC
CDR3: CAHTGPGGSYEQYF

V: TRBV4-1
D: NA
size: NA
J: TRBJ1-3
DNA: TGCGCCAGCAGCCATCCCCGCGGGGGTCCTGGAAACACCATATATTTT
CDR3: CASSHPRGGPGNTIYF

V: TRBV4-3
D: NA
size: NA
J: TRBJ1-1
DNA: TGCGCCAGCAGCCACCGCGTTCGGGGGGGGTATGGGAACACTGAAGCTTTCTTT
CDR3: CASSHRVRGGYGNTEAFF

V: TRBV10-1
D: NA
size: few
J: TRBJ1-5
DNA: TGCGCCAGCAGTGAGTTGTCGAATCAGCCCCAGCATTTT
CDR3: CASSELSNQPQHF

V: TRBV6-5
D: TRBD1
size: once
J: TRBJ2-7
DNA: TGTGCCAGCAGTGGGACAGAGAGCTCCTACGAGCAGTACTTC
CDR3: CASSGTESSYEQYF

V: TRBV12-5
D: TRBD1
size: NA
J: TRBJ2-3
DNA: TGTGCTAGTGGTTGGGGACAGGACGCAGATACGCAGTATTTT
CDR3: CASGWGQDADTQYF

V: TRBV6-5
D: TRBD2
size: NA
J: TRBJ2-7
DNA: TGTGCCAGCAGTTACTTCCTAGCGGGAGCCTACGAGCAGTACTTC
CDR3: CASSYFLAGAYEQYF

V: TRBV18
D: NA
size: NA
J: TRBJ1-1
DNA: TGTGCCACCGGGGGGAGCGGTATGAACACTGAAGCTTTCTTT
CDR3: CATGGSGMNTEAFF

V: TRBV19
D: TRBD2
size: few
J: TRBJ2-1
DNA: TGTGCCAGTAGTACCCATAGCGGGAGGGTTTACAATGAGCAGTTCTTC
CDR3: CASSTHSGRVYNEQFF

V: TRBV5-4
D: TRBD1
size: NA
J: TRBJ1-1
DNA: TGTGCCAGCAGCCCGGGACAGATGAACACTGAAGCTTTCTTT
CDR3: CASSPGQMNTEAFF

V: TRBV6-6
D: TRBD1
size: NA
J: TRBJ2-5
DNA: TGTGCCAGCAGCCAGACAGGGAGAGAGACCCAGTACTTC
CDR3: CASSQTGRETQYF

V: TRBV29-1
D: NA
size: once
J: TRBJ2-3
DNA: TGCAGCGTTGATTCTGGCAAGGATACGCAGTATTTT
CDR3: CSVDSGKDTQYF

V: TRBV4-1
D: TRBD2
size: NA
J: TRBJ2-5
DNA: TGCGCCAGCAGCCAGGTTCCCTGGGCGGGAGGCGGTTCTACCCAGTACTTC
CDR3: CASSQVPWAGGGSTQYF

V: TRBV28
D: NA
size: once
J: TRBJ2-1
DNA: TGTGCCAGCAGTTTATGGGACTGGTTAATCGTAAGCTCCTACAATGAGCAGTTCTTC
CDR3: CASSLWDWLIVSSYNEQFF

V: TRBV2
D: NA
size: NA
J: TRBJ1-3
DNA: TGTGCCAGCAGTCGGGGGGCGCATCTTTTCTCTGGAAACACCATATATTTT
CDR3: CASSRGAHLFSGNTIYF

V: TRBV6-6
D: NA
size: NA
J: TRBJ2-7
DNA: TGTGCCAGCAGTTACTCGGGGCTAGCGTCCTACGAGCAGTACTTC
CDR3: CASSYSGLASYEQYF

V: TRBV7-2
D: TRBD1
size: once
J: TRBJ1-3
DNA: TGTGCCAGCAGCTCTAGGACTGGGACAGCTTCCATCCCTGGAAACACCATATATTTT
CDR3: CASSSRTGTASIPGNTIYF

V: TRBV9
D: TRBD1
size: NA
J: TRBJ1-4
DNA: TGTGCCAGCAGCGCAGGGGGCTCTGGTGAAAAACTGTTTTTT
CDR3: CASSAGGSGEKLFF

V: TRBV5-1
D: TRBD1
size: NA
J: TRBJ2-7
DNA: TGCGCCAGCAGCCCGACGACAGGGTACGAGCAGTACTTC
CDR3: CASSPTTGYEQYF

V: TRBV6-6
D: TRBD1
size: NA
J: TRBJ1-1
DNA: TGTGCCAGCTCCGGGACAGCTCCTCAAGAAGCTTTCTTT
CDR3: CASSGTAPQEAFF

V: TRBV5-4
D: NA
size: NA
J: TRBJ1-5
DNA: TGTGCCAGCAGCCTAGACGGAAATCAGCCCCAGCATTTT
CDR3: CASSLDGNQPQHF

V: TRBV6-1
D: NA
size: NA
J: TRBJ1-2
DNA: TGTGCCAGCAGTGGAAAGCAGGGGCTGCCCCGTGGCTACACCTTC
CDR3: CASSGKQGLPRGYTF

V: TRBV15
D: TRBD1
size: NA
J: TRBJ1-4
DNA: TGTGCCACCAGCAGAGATAGGAGGGGGCGCGAAAAACTGTTTTTT
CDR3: CATSRDRRGREKLFF

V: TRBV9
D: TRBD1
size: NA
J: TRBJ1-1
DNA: TGTGCCAGCAGCGTAGAAGGGGGCCACACTGAAGCTTTCTTT
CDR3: CASSVEGGHTEAFF

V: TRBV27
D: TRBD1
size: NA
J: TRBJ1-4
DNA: TGTGCCAGCAGTTTCACAGGGGGAACTAATGAAAAACTGTTTTTT
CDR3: CASSFTGGTNEKLFF

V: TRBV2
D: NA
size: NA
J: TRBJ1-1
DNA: TGTGCCTCCCATCGGGGGGCAGGAACTGAAGCTTTCTTT
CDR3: CASHRGAGTEAFF